This is a list of T cell receptor beta chains from one sample in a study of radiotherapy plus CTLA-4 blockade in lung cancer. TCRdb's table, derived via immunoSEQ multiplex PCR, lists solely in-frame clones and lacks some. The sample includes some 110,000 clones, about 77% of them seen just once. The starting material was peripheral blood, obtained from a patient treated with radiotherapy plus ipilimumab. All receptors come from a human donor with non-small cell lung cancer who had a partial response to radiotherapy plus ipilimumab. The CDR3 runs from the conserved cysteine through the conserved F or W. A D gene is named only where the DNA matches it firmly. Rows give clone size only sometimes, using once, few, many, or a class for an expanded clone.

j_call: TRBJ2-1
d_call: TRBD1
v_call: TRBV7-9
clone_size: .
cdr3_aa: CASSIPGQGASEQFF
cdr3_nt: TGTGCCAGCAGCATTCCGGGACAGGGGGCGAGTGAGCAGTTCTTC

j_call: TRBJ1-1
d_call: .
v_call: TRBV9
clone_size: .
cdr3_aa: CASSPRRGDTEAFF
cdr3_nt: TGTGCCAGCAGCCCGCGACGGGGGGACACTGAAGCTTTCTTT

j_call: TRBJ1-1
d_call: .
v_call: TRBV5-1
clone_size: .
cdr3_aa: CASSPTGHLNTEAFF
cdr3_nt: TGCGCCAGCAGCCCCACGGGACACTTGAACACTGAAGCTTTCTTT

j_call: TRBJ1-2
d_call: TRBD1
v_call: TRBV19
clone_size: .
cdr3_aa: CATRGSGQGVGYGYTF
cdr3_nt: TGTGCCACCAGAGGGTCAGGACAGGGGGTTGGGTATGGCTACACCTTC

j_call: TRBJ2-2
d_call: TRBD1
v_call: TRBV9
clone_size: .
cdr3_aa: CASSVDGQGAGELFF
cdr3_nt: TGTGCCAGCAGCGTAGACGGACAGGGCGCCGGGGAGCTGTTTTTT

j_call: TRBJ1-2
d_call: .
v_call: TRBV7-9
clone_size: .
cdr3_aa: CASSLANAGVLYGYTF
cdr3_nt: TGTGCCAGCAGCTTAGCCAACGCGGGAGTACTCTATGGCTACACCTTC

j_call: TRBJ2-6
d_call: .
v_call: TRBV27
clone_size: .
cdr3_aa: CASSYRVPSSGANVLTF
cdr3_nt: TGTGCCAGCAGTTACAGGGTCCCGAGCTCTGGGGCCAACGTCCTGACTTTC

j_call: TRBJ2-1
d_call: TRBD1
v_call: TRBV5-1
clone_size: .
cdr3_aa: CASSLGSGQNEQFF
cdr3_nt: TGCGCCAGCAGCCTAGGATCGGGACAGAATGAGCAGTTCTTC

j_call: TRBJ2-2
d_call: TRBD2
v_call: TRBV10-1
clone_size: .
cdr3_aa: CASSDSGRAPGELFF
cdr3_nt: TGCGCCAGCAGTGACAGCGGGAGGGCCCCCGGGGAGCTGTTTTTT

j_call: TRBJ2-2
d_call: TRBD2
v_call: TRBV27
clone_size: .
cdr3_aa: CASSRGRDYTGEPFF
cdr3_nt: TGTGCCAGCAGCCGGGGGAGGGACTACACCGGGGAGCCGTTTTTT

j_call: TRBJ2-7
d_call: TRBD1
v_call: TRBV28
clone_size: .
cdr3_aa: CASSTRDRILYEQYF
cdr3_nt: TGTGCCAGCAGTACCCGGGACAGGATCCTCTACGAGCAGTACTTC

j_call: TRBJ2-5
d_call: TRBD2
v_call: TRBV9
clone_size: few
cdr3_aa: CASSVDAMGLAEQETQYF
cdr3_nt: TGTGCCAGCAGCGTAGACGCGATGGGACTAGCGGAACAAGAGACCCAGTACTTC

j_call: TRBJ1-1
d_call: .
v_call: TRBV2
clone_size: .
cdr3_aa: CASSSAGGGTEAFF
cdr3_nt: TGTGCCAGCAGCTCTGCCGGGGGGGGGACTGAAGCTTTCTTT

j_call: TRBJ1-4
d_call: .
v_call: TRBV7-8
clone_size: many
cdr3_aa: CASSEGHSNEKLFF
cdr3_nt: TGTGCCAGCAGCGAGGGACACAGTAATGAAAAACTGTTTTTT

j_call: TRBJ2-1
d_call: TRBD1
v_call: TRBV6-5
clone_size: .
cdr3_aa: CASSYSTGTYNEQFF
cdr3_nt: TGTGCCAGCAGTTACTCGACAGGGACGTACAATGAGCAGTTCTTC

j_call: TRBJ2-1
d_call: .
v_call: TRBV9
clone_size: .
cdr3_aa: CASSAGGGGYNEQFF
cdr3_nt: TGTGCCAGCAGCGCCGGGGGTGGAGGGTACAATGAGCAGTTCTTC

j_call: TRBJ1-1
d_call: .
v_call: TRBV11-2
clone_size: once
cdr3_aa: CASNLLLNTEAFF
cdr3_nt: TGTGCCAGCAATCTACTATTGAACACTGAAGCTTTCTTT

j_call: TRBJ2-7
d_call: TRBD1
v_call: TRBV11-2
clone_size: .
cdr3_aa: CASSHRDRDAYEQYF
cdr3_nt: TGTGCCAGCAGTCACCGGGACAGGGACGCCTACGAGCAGTACTTC

j_call: TRBJ1-4
d_call: .
v_call: TRBV19
clone_size: .
cdr3_aa: CASGGRPSGEKLFF
cdr3_nt: TGTGCCAGTGGCGGACGCCCAAGCGGTGAAAAACTGTTTTTT

j_call: TRBJ2-1
d_call: TRBD2
v_call: TRBV10-1
clone_size: .
cdr3_aa: CASSRRASGSINEQFF
cdr3_nt: TGCGCCAGCAGCCGTAGGGCTAGCGGGAGCATAAATGAGCAGTTCTTC

j_call: TRBJ2-5
d_call: .
v_call: TRBV19
clone_size: .
cdr3_aa: CANPNLLAAESRETQYF
cdr3_nt: TGTGCCAATCCCAATCTTCTAGCAGCCGAAAGCCGCGAGACCCAGTACTTC

j_call: TRBJ2-1
d_call: TRBD2
v_call: TRBV7-2
clone_size: .
cdr3_aa: CASSFLAGVLPNEQFF
cdr3_nt: TGTGCCAGCAGCTTCCTAGCGGGAGTCCTTCCTAATGAGCAGTTCTTC

j_call: TRBJ2-2
d_call: TRBD1
v_call: TRBV27
clone_size: .
cdr3_aa: CASSRKPAGTGGTGELFF
cdr3_nt: TGTGCCAGCAGCCGAAAACCTGCCGGGACAGGAGGGACCGGGGAGCTGTTTTTT

j_call: TRBJ1-5
d_call: .
v_call: TRBV7-8
clone_size: few
cdr3_aa: CASSLTAGMGQPQHF
cdr3_nt: TGTGCCAGCAGCCTTACGGCGGGTATGGGTCAGCCCCAGCATTTT

j_call: TRBJ2-3
d_call: .
v_call: TRBV2
clone_size: .
cdr3_aa: CASGGLGADTQYF
cdr3_nt: TGTGCCAGCGGGGGGTTAGGGGCAGATACGCAGTATTTT

j_call: TRBJ2-1
d_call: TRBD1
v_call: TRBV7-7
clone_size: .
cdr3_aa: CASSADQGAYNEQFF
cdr3_nt: TGTGCTAGCAGCGCAGACCAGGGGGCCTACAATGAGCAGTTCTTC

j_call: TRBJ1-1
d_call: .
v_call: TRBV5-1
clone_size: once
cdr3_aa: CASRQGGQNTEAFF
cdr3_nt: TGCGCCAGCAGACAGGGAGGGCAGAACACTGAAGCTTTCTTT

j_call: TRBJ2-3
d_call: .
v_call: TRBV28
clone_size: .
cdr3_aa: CASREGLATFLDTQYF
cdr3_nt: TGTGCCAGCAGGGAGGGGCTAGCGACCTTTTTGGATACGCAGTATTTT

j_call: TRBJ2-5
d_call: .
v_call: TRBV5-6
clone_size: .
cdr3_aa: CASSKMRGEDQETQYF
cdr3_nt: TGTGCCAGCAGTAAAATGCGCGGGGAGGACCAAGAGACCCAGTACTTC

j_call: TRBJ1-5
d_call: TRBD1
v_call: TRBV27
clone_size: .
cdr3_aa: CAVGGTGNQPQHF
cdr3_nt: TGTGCCGTTGGTGGGACAGGGAATCAGCCCCAGCATTTT

j_call: TRBJ1-2
d_call: TRBD1
v_call: TRBV4-1
clone_size: .
cdr3_aa: CASSQEKRTGNYGYTF
cdr3_nt: TGCGCCAGCAGCCAAGAAAAAAGGACAGGGAACTATGGCTACACCTTC

j_call: TRBJ2-3
d_call: .
v_call: TRBV5-4
clone_size: .
cdr3_aa: CASSLDRASTDTQYF
cdr3_nt: TGTGCCAGCAGCTTGGACCGAGCTAGCACAGATACGCAGTATTTT

j_call: TRBJ1-6
d_call: TRBD1
v_call: TRBV25-1
clone_size: .
cdr3_aa: CASSDSFSRGQSPLHF
cdr3_nt: TGTGCCAGCAGTGATTCCTTTTCCAGGGGGCAATCACCCCTCCACTTT

j_call: TRBJ2-1
d_call: .
v_call: TRBV7-2
clone_size: .
cdr3_aa: CASSLLLSRGGNEQFF
cdr3_nt: TGTGCCAGCAGCTTATTATTGTCCAGGGGAGGGAATGAGCAGTTCTTC

j_call: TRBJ2-1
d_call: TRBD1
v_call: TRBV19
clone_size: .
cdr3_aa: CASSIGPGQGDDEQFF
cdr3_nt: TGTGCCAGTAGTATAGGGCCCGGACAGGGAGACGATGAGCAGTTCTTC

j_call: TRBJ2-1
d_call: TRBD2
v_call: TRBV7-3
clone_size: .
cdr3_aa: CASSWDTGGDEQFF
cdr3_nt: TGTGCCAGCAGCTGGGACACCGGGGGGGATGAGCAGTTCTTC

j_call: TRBJ2-5
d_call: TRBD1
v_call: TRBV5-4
clone_size: .
cdr3_aa: CASSLGTGARVFRTQYF
cdr3_nt: TGTGCCAGCAGCTTGGGGACAGGGGCCCGAGTCTTCAGGACCCAGTACTTC

j_call: TRBJ1-2
d_call: .
v_call: TRBV7-2
clone_size: .
cdr3_aa: CASSNNQGPDGYTF
cdr3_nt: TGTGCCAGCAGCAACAACCAGGGGCCGGATGGCTACACCTTC

j_call: TRBJ2-1
d_call: TRBD2
v_call: TRBV27
clone_size: .
cdr3_aa: CASSLGTSGINEQFF
cdr3_nt: TGTGCCAGCAGTTTAGGGACTAGCGGGATTAATGAGCAGTTCTTC

j_call: TRBJ1-5
d_call: .
v_call: TRBV5-6
clone_size: .
cdr3_aa: CASSLGYQWGHNQPQHF
cdr3_nt: TGTGCCAGCAGCTTGGGATACCAATGGGGACACAATCAGCCCCAGCATTTT

j_call: TRBJ2-1
d_call: TRBD2
v_call: TRBV9
clone_size: .
cdr3_aa: CASSATSGGVDEQFF
cdr3_nt: TGTGCCAGCAGCGCTACTAGCGGGGGGGTCGATGAGCAGTTCTTC

j_call: TRBJ2-5
d_call: .
v_call: TRBV30
clone_size: few
cdr3_aa: CAWSVQETQYF
cdr3_nt: TGTGCCTGGAGTGTACAGGAGACCCAGTACTTC

j_call: TRBJ1-2
d_call: TRBD1
v_call: TRBV5-6
clone_size: .
cdr3_aa: CASRAGGWYGYTF
cdr3_nt: TGTGCCAGCAGGGCAGGGGGCTGGTATGGCTACACCTTC

j_call: TRBJ2-3
d_call: TRBD2
v_call: TRBV7-9
clone_size: .
cdr3_aa: CASSRLAEGRDTQYF
cdr3_nt: TGTGCCAGCAGCCGACTAGCGGAGGGAAGAGATACGCAGTATTTT

j_call: TRBJ2-7
d_call: .
v_call: TRBV27
clone_size: .
cdr3_aa: CASSLKKVATDVFEQYF
cdr3_nt: TGTGCCAGCAGTTTAAAAAAGGTAGCGACCGACGTTTTCGAGCAGTACTTC

j_call: TRBJ1-3
d_call: TRBD1
v_call: TRBV28
clone_size: .
cdr3_aa: CASSQGQGPGNTIYF
cdr3_nt: TGTGCCAGCAGCCAGGGACAGGGGCCTGGAAACACCATATATTTT

j_call: TRBJ1-4
d_call: TRBD1
v_call: TRBV6-1
clone_size: .
cdr3_aa: CASSVDRGNEKLFF
cdr3_nt: TGTGCCAGCAGTGTGGACAGGGGAAATGAAAAACTGTTTTTT

j_call: TRBJ1-2
d_call: TRBD1
v_call: TRBV5-4
clone_size: .
cdr3_aa: CASSLSRGQGPGYTF
cdr3_nt: TGTGCCAGCAGCTTATCTAGGGGGCAAGGTCCCGGCTACACCTTC

j_call: TRBJ1-1
d_call: .
v_call: TRBV5-1
clone_size: .
cdr3_aa: CASSFAGGNTEAFF
cdr3_nt: TGCGCCAGCAGCTTTGCCGGGGGGAACACTGAAGCTTTCTTT

j_call: TRBJ1-1
d_call: TRBD1
v_call: TRBV5-6
clone_size: .
cdr3_aa: CASSLGQGYTEAFF
cdr3_nt: TGTGCCAGCAGCTTGGGACAGGGGTACACTGAAGCTTTCTTT

j_call: TRBJ1-2
d_call: TRBD1
v_call: TRBV7-9
clone_size: once
cdr3_aa: CASSARQGSYGYTF
cdr3_nt: TGTGCCAGCAGCGCCCGACAGGGGAGCTATGGCTACACCTTC

j_call: TRBJ1-1
d_call: .
v_call: TRBV5-1
clone_size: .
cdr3_aa: CASSLEPGMNTEAFF
cdr3_nt: TGCGCCAGCAGCTTGGAACCAGGGATGAACACTGAAGCTTTCTTT

j_call: TRBJ2-3
d_call: .
v_call: TRBV28
clone_size: few
cdr3_aa: CAILRPGDTQYF
cdr3_nt: TGTGCCATCCTGAGGCCTGGGGATACGCAGTATTTT